This T cell receptor beta chain was identified in a study of T cell changes during pregnancy in multiple sclerosis. The germline CDR1 and CDR2 sequences are LNHDA and SQIVND (reference sequence). The CDR3 is 14 amino acids. The junction had 7 bases not matched to a gene; V was cut back by 6 bases and J by 4 bases. Generated by immunoSEQ multiplex PCR, the TCRdb table keeps only in-frame clones and is missing some. This repertoire shows some 110,000 clones, roughly nine tenths found once; its top ten account for 1.6%. The sample in question was peripheral blood, obtained before pregnancy. The source is a female donor with multiple sclerosis, enrolled in a pregnancy study. The chain employs TRBV19 and TRBJ1-1; 8 bases line up with TRBD1. The CDR3 spells CASSHRTGLTEAFF. The CDR3 nucleotides read TGTGCCAGTAGCCACCGGACAGGGCTCACTGAAGCTTTCTTT.